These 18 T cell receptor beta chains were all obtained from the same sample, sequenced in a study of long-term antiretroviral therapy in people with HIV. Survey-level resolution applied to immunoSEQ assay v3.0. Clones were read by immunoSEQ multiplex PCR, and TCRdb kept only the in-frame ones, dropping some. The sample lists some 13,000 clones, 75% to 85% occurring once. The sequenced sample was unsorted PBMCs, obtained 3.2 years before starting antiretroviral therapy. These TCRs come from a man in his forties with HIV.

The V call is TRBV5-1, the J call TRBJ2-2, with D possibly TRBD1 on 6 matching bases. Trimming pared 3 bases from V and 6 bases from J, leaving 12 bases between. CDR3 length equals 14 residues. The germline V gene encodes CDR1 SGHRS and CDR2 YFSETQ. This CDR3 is CASSSGTRPGELFF. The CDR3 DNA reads TGCGCCAGCAGCTCAGGGACACGGCCCGGGGAGCTGTTTTTT.

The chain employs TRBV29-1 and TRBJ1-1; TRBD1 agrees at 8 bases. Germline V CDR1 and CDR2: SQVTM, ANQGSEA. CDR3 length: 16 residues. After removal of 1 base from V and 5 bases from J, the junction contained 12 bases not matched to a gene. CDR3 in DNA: TGCAGCGTTGAAGTACCAGACAGGGGAATGGGAACTGAAGCTTTCTTT. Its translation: CSVEVPDRGMGTEAFF.

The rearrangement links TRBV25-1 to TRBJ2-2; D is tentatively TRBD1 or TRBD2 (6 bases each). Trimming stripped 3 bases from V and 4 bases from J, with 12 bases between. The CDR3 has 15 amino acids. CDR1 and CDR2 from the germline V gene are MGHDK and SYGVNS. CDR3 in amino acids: CASSDQRGATGELFF. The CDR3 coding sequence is TGTGCCAGCAGTGATCAGAGGGGGGCCACCGGGGAGCTGTTTTTT. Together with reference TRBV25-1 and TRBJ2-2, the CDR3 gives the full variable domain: EADIYQTPRYLVIGTGKKITLECSQTMGHDKMYWYQQDPGMELHLIHYSYGVNSTEKGDLSSESTVSRIRTEHFPLTLESARPSHTSQYLCASSDQRGATGELFFGEGSRLTVL.

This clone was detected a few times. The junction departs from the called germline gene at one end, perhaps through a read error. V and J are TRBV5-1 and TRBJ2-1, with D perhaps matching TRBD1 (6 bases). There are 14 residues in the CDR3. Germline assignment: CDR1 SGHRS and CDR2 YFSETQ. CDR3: CASSQGGSFNEQFF. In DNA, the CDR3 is TGCGCCAGCAGCCAAGGGGGATCCTTCAATGAGCAGTTCTTC.

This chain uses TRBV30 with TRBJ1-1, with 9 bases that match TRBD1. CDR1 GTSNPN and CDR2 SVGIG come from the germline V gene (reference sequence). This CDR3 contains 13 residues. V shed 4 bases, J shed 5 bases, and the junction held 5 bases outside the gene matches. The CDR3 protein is CAWKTGGGTEAFF. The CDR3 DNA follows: TGTGCCTGGAAGACAGGGGGTGGGACTGAAGCTTTCTTT.

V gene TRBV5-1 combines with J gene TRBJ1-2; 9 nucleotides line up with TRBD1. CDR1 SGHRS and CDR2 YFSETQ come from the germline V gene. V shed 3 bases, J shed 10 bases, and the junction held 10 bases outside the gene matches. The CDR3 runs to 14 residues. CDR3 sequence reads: CASSSGQGPSDYTF. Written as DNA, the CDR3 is TGCGCCAGCAGCTCCGGACAGGGGCCCTCTGACTACACCTTC.

For the CDR3, the DNA is TGTGCCTCAGCATGGAGAGGGTTGCACGAGCAGTACTTC. Translation: CASAWRGLHEQYF. The chain joins TRBV30 to TRBJ2-7; D perhaps matches TRBD2 (5 bases). Germline CDR1 and CDR2: GTSNPN and SVGIG (reference sequence). Trimming cost V 7 bases and J 5 bases, with 18 bases left between them. The CDR3 runs 13 residues.

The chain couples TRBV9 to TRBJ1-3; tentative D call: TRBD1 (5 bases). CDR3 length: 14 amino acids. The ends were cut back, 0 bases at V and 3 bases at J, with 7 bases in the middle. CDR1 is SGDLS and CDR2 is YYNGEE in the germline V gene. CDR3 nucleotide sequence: TGTGCCAGCAGCGTAGGGGGGATTGGAAACACCATATATTTT. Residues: CASSVGGIGNTIYF. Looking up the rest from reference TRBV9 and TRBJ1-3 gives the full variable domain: DSGVTQTPKHLITATGQRVTLRCSPRSGDLSVYWYQQSLDQGLQFLIQYYNGEERAKGNILERFSAQQFPDLHSELNLSSLELGDSALYFCASSVGGIGNTIYFGEGSWLTVV.

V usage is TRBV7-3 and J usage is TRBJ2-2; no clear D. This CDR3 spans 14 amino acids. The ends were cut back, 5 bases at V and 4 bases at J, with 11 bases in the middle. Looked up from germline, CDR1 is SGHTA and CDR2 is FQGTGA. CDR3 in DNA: TGTGCCAGCAGCGCCGCGACTGGCACCGGGGAGCTGTTTTTT. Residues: CASSAATGTGELFF.

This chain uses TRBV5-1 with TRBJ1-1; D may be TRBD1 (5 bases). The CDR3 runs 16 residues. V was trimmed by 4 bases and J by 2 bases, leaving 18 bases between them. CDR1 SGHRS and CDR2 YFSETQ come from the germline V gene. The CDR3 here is CASSPGRQGLNTEAFF. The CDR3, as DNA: TGCGCCAGCAGCCCCGGCCGGCAGGGCCTTAACACTGAAGCTTTCTTT.

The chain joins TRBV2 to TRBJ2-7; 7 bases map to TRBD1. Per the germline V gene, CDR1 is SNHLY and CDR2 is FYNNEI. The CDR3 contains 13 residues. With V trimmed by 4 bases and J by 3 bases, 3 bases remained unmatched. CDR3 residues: CASSVTGDYEQYF. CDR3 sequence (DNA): TGTGCCAGCAGTGTCACAGGGGACTACGAGCAGTACTTC.

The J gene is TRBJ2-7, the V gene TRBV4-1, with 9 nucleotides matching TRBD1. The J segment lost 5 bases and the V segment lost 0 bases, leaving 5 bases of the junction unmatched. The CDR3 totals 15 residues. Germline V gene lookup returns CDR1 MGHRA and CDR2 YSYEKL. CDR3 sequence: CASSQEWTGVNEQYF. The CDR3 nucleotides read TGCGCCAGCAGCCAAGAGTGGACAGGGGTTAACGAGCAGTACTTC.

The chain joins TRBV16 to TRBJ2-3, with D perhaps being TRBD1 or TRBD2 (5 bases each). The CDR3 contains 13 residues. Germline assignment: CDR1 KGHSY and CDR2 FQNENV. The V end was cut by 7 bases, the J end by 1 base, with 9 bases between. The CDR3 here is CASTRDRTDTQYF. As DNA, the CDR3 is TGTGCCAGCACCAGGGACCGCACAGATACGCAGTATTTT.

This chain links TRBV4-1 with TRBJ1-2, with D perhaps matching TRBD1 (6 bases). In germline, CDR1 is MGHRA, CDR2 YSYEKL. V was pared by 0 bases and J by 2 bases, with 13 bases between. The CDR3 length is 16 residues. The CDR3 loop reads CASSQDEGGRNYGYTF. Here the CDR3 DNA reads TGCGCCAGCAGCCAAGATGAGGGGGGGCGAAACTATGGCTACACCTTC.

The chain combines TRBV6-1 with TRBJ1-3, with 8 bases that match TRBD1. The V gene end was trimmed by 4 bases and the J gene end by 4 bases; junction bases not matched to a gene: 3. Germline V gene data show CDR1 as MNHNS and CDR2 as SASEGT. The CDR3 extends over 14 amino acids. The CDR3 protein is CASSVSGGGNTIYF. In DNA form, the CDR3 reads TGTGCCAGCAGTGTATCAGGGGGCGGAAACACCATATATTTT.

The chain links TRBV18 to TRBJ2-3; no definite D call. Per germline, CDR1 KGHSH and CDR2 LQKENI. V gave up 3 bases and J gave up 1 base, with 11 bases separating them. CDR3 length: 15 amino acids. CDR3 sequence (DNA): TGTGCCAGCTCACCCCAGCAGACCCGCACAGATACGCAGTATTTT. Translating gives CASSPQQTRTDTQYF.

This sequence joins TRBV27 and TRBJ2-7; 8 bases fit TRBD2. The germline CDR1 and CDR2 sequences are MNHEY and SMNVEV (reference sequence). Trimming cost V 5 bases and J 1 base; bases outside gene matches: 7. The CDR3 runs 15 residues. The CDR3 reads CASSIRAGESYEQYF. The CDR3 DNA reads TGTGCCAGCAGTATACGAGCGGGGGAGTCCTACGAGCAGTACTTC.

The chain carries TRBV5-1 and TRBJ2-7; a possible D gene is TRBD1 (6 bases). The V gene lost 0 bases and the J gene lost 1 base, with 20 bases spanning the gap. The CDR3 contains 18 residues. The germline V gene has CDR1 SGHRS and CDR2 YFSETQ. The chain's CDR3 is CASSLEGSGTRLSYEQYF. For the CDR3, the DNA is TGCGCCAGCAGCTTGGAGGGGTCGGGGACACGCCTTTCCTACGAGCAGTACTTC.